This entry is about one T cell receptor beta chain. Its antigen is undetermined. Trimming at V came to 7 bases and at J to 5 bases, leaving 11 bases not matched to a gene. Germline loops: CDR1 SQVTM, CDR2 ANQGSEA. The CDR3 is 14 residues long. This sample is part of a study of T cell responses to AZD1222 COVID-19 vaccine. Study as a whole: Samples with a second dose at about 4 or about 12 weeks were pooled together. Study outcomes and limitations: Vaccination with two AZD1222 doses was followed by a rise in Spike-specific TCR breadth and depth. Among those given AZD1222, only five or six were seropositive at baseline. Of spike-specific TCRs, nearly half reportedly target regions left unmutated in variants.

Measured with immunoSEQ multiplex PCR; TCRdb has only the in-frame clones, and not every one. The sample has approximately 190,000 clones; about 94% are singletons. V and J are TRBV29-1 and TRBJ2-1, with 7 positions matching TRBD1. The input for sequencing was peripheral blood, taken on day 0 of AZD1222 vaccination. This TCR came from an adult in good health. CDR3 DNA sequence: TGCAGCGCCCGATTGACAGGGAGCAACAATGAGCAGTTCTTC. Amino acids: CSARLTGSNNEQFF.